This T cell receptor (beta chain) was observed in a study of CD8 T cells in ankylosing spondylitis. Study-level points and caveats: Peripheral blood samples showed relatively rare disease-linked clones, and these clones were CD8+. Reportedly, matched ankylosing spondylitis synovial fluid was significantly enriched for disease-linked clones. In ankylosing spondylitis blood, a motif of roughly 8 highly homologous TCR beta variants appeared characteristic. Before this, some motif variants had been reported in reactive arthritis synovial fluid and blood.

Libraries for TCR beta were made by quantitative 5'-RACE with molecular barcodes. TCRdb called the 5' RACE reads again in MiXCR, with one record for every CDR3 protein. The table records about 480,000 distinct CDR3 sequences, roughly 15% of them present only once. Concerning this clonotype itself: Its specificity is unknown.

CDR3 length: 14 amino acids. Germline V gives CDR1 DFQATT, CDR2 SNEGSKA (reference sequence). The ends were cut back, 6 bases at V and 0 bases at J, with 12 bases in the middle. Sample: blood, either unsorted or a sorted T cell fraction (not recorded which). The rearrangement joins TRBV20-1 to TRBJ1-3; D is unresolved. This receptor was identified in a male donor with ankylosing spondylitis. DNA of the CDR3: TGCAGTGCGCTCAGGACGGTCTCTGGAAACACCATATATTTT. Its translation: CSALRTVSGNTIYF.